This TCR beta chain derives from a study of cytomegalovirus exposure and HLA in healthy donors. Study-level background: Unique TCRs numbering around 80 million, obtained from HLA-typed donors, made up an early data release.

General study points: Later genetic work tied a missense DCLRE1C variant to beta-chain V and J trimming. Accurate HLA-A and HLA-B prediction from TCR beta sequences was reported for most subjects.

Primers for the PCR totalled 60 Vbeta and 13 Jbeta. Produced via immunoSEQ multiplex PCR; TCRdb's table is partial and in-frame only. Here the sample spans about 74,000 clones, around 70% being singletons. The sample holds a few counts of this clone. What it binds is not known. The ends lost 3 bases at V and 3 bases at J; junction bases unmatched: 3. The CDR3 consists of 14 residues. The germline CDR1 and CDR2 sequences are ENHRY and SYGVKD. The sequenced material came from PBMCs. This rearrangement joins TRBV10-3 to TRBJ1-1; 8 nucleotides agree with TRBD1. The clonotype originates from a woman aged 40 to 50 in good health and CMV-seropositive. The DNA for the CDR3 is TGTGCCATCAGTGAACAGGGGGGGTACACTGAAGCTTTCTTT. Protein sequence: CAISEQGGYTEAFF.